A single sample is the source of the 20 T cell receptor beta chains below, sequenced in a study of beta chain features in type 1 diabetes. Study-wide results and limits: Moderate but significant shortening of TCRB CDR3s was recorded in all four CD4+ subsets from Type 1 diabetes patients.

Every bit of the isolated RNA underwent reverse transcription, so sequencing read expressed TCRB transcripts. Libraries were prepared by immunoSEQ multiplex PCR; TCRdb keeps only in-frame clonotypes and omits some of them. The table has 280,000 or so clones, about 15% seen once. These receptors are not linked to any known antigen. The sequenced sample consisted of naive CD4+ T cells from blood. These receptor sequences come from a man between 18 and 35 years old with type 1 diabetes.

The J gene is TRBJ1-6, the V gene TRBV23-1, with 10 positions matching TRBD1. TRBV23-1 is an ORF, with its function uncertain. V shed 0 bases, J shed 8 bases, and the junction held 7 bases outside the gene matches. This CDR3 comprises 17 residues. The CDR3 spells CASSQSTRTGGDSPLHF. Here the CDR3 DNA reads TGCGCCAGCAGTCAATCAACCAGGACAGGGGGAGATTCACCCCTCCACTTT.

The chain couples TRBV6-5 to TRBJ2-7; D gene ambiguous. V was pared by 2 bases and J by 6 bases, with 5 bases between. The CDR3 is made up of 11 amino acids. Germline CDR1 and CDR2: MNHEY and SVGAGI. CDR3 coding DNA: TGTGCCAGCAGTTACGGCAGCGAGCAGTACTTC. Its protein product is CASSYGSEQYF.

The J gene is TRBJ2-5, the V gene TRBV30, with D unclear. Germline V gives CDR1 GTSNPN, CDR2 SVGIG (reference sequence). The CDR3 is 13 residues long. Trimming took 0 bases from V and 3 from J, leaving 8 bases between them. The CDR3 protein is CAWSVLAEETQYF. DNA for the CDR3: TGTGCCTGGAGTGTATTGGCAGAAGAGACCCAGTACTTC.

This clone showed up just a few times. V gene TRBV9 combines with J gene TRBJ2-7; TRBD1 matches at 7 bases. With 3 bases clipped from V and 6 bases from J, the junction kept 3 bases outside the gene matches. The CDR3 has 12 residues. Looked up from germline, CDR1 is SGDLS and CDR2 is YYNGEE. The CDR3 DNA sequence: TGTGCCAGCAGCGCCGCAGGGGGCGAGCAGTACTTC. The encoded protein is CASSAAGGEQYF.

The chain uses TRBV19 and TRBJ2-4; D possibly corresponds to TRBD1 (6 bases). The germline V gene encodes CDR1 LNHDA and CDR2 SQIVND (reference sequence). There are 14 residues in the CDR3. Trimming removed 3 bases at V and 9 bases at J, with 15 bases between. The CDR3 region is CASSMGHGNSIQYF. The CDR3 DNA reads TGTGCCAGTAGTATGGGACACGGAAATTCCATTCAGTACTTC.

The sample holds a few counts of this clone. The gene calls are TRBV6-1 and TRBJ2-7; no clear D. The V gene's germline CDR1 is MNHNS and CDR2 SASEGT. The CDR3 loop spans 13 amino acids. Trimming shortened V by 10 bases and J by 4 bases, and 17 bases separated the two germline ends. The CDR3 DNA sequence: TGTGCCACGGCAGGCGTTTGGATATACGAGCAGTACTTC. It codes for CATAGVWIYEQYF.

This clone was counted between two and nine times. The chain combines TRBV29-1 with TRBJ2-7, with 10 bases lining up with TRBD2. The CDR3 totals 13 residues. Losses at the gene ends were 7 bases for V and 2 bases for J; bases not matched to a gene: 5. Germline V gene sequence: CDR1 SQVTM, CDR2 ANQGSEA. The DNA of the CDR3 is TGCAGCGCGCTTACTAGCGGGACCTACGAGCAGTACTTC. Protein product: CSALTSGTYEQYF.

There are a few counts of this clone. The chain uses TRBV7-2 and TRBJ2-7, with TRBD2 matching 8 bases. V lost 3 bases, J lost 0 bases, and 10 bases stayed unmatched. The CDR3 contains 17 residues. CDR1 and CDR2 from the germline V gene are SGHTA and FQGNSA. CDR3 coding DNA: TGTGCCAGCAGCTTCGAGGTTGCGGGGGGACTCTCCTACGAGCAGTACTTC. This translates into CASSFEVAGGLSYEQYF. The whole variable domain, remainder taken from reference TRBV7-2 and TRBJ2-7, is GAGVSQSPSNKVTEKGKDVELRCDPISGHTALYWYRQSLGQGLEFLIYFQGNSAPDKSGLPSDRFSAERTGGSVSTLTIQRTQQEDSAVYLCASSFEVAGGLSYEQYFGPGTRLTVT.

This sequence joins TRBV18 and TRBJ2-1, with TRBD2 as a possible D gene (7 bases). V was trimmed by 6 bases and J by 5 bases, leaving 17 bases between them. Germline CDR1 KGHSH, CDR2 LQKENI. The CDR3 covers 15 residues. The CDR3 bases are TGTGCCAGCTCCGCGGGGGCGGGAACCCACAATGAGCAGTTCTTC. Its translation is CASSAGAGTHNEQFF.

The chain recombines TRBV7-6 with TRBJ2-1; TRBD2 is a possible D gene (5 bases). Germline CDR1 SGHVS, CDR2 FNYEAQ. The ends were cut back, 3 bases at V and 4 bases at J, with 7 bases in the middle. This CDR3 spans 13 amino acids. CDR3 residues: CASSFIAYNEQFF. The CDR3 bases are TGTGCCAGCAGCTTTATAGCGTACAATGAGCAGTTCTTC. Together with reference TRBV7-6 and TRBJ2-1, the CDR3 gives the full variable domain: GAGVSQSPRYKVTKRGQDVALRCDPISGHVSLYWYRQALGQGPEFLTYFNYEAQQDKSGLPNDRFSAERPEGSISTLTIQRTEQRDSAMYRCASSFIAYNEQFFGPGTRLTVL.

This clone was counted between two and nine times. CDR3 coding DNA: TGCAGTGCTAGGGGCACGACCCAGTACTTC. Translating it yields CSARGTTQYF. This chain uses TRBV20-1 with TRBJ2-5, with D hard to call. The V gene lost 3 bases and the J gene lost 7 bases, with 6 bases spanning the gap. The CDR3 has 10 residues. Per germline, CDR1 DFQATT and CDR2 SNEGSKA (reference sequence).

CDR3 sequence reads: CAWSLGLEETQYF. The CDR3 DNA is TGTGCCTGGAGTCTAGGTCTCGAAGAGACCCAGTACTTC. This rearrangement joins TRBV30 to TRBJ2-5; D gene uncertain. The V gene's germline CDR1 is GTSNPN and CDR2 SVGIG (reference sequence). V lost 2 bases, J lost 3 bases, and 10 bases lay in between. The CDR3 is 13 amino acids.

There are a few counts of this clone. The rearrangement links TRBV7-9 to TRBJ2-3; 11 nucleotides match TRBD2. The germline V gene encodes CDR1 SEHNR and CDR2 FQNEAQ (reference sequence). The CDR3 has 16 residues. V was clipped by 5 bases and J by 2 bases; unmatched bases: 6. CDR3 in amino acids: CASSRGTSGITDTQYF. CDR3 bases: TGTGCCAGCAGCCGGGGGACTAGCGGTATCACAGATACGCAGTATTTT.

This sequence joins TRBV6-5 and TRBJ2-1, with 7 bases matching TRBD1. V was pared by 0 bases and J by 8 bases, with 1 base of the junction left unmatched. Germline V CDR1 and CDR2: MNHEY, SVGAGI. The CDR3 is made up of 13 amino acids. CDR3 amino acids: CASSYSRGHEQFF. The CDR3 DNA follows: TGTGCCAGCAGTTACTCGAGGGGGCATGAGCAGTTCTTC.

The chain links TRBV6-1 to TRBJ2-3; 8 bases are shared with TRBD1. The germline V gene encodes CDR1 MNHNS and CDR2 SASEGT. Trimming cost V 4 bases and J 2 bases; bases outside gene matches: 2. The CDR3 totals 14 residues. CDR3 loop: CASSGDRNTDTQYF. CDR3 bases: TGTGCCAGCAGTGGGGACAGGAACACAGATACGCAGTATTTT.

The sample holds a few counts of this clone. This chain joins TRBV6-6 and TRBJ2-3; 9 nucleotides agree with TRBD2. J was trimmed by 3 bases and V by 6 bases; bases with no gene match: 10. The CDR3 has 16 residues. CDR1 is MNHNY, CDR2 SVGAGI, per germline (reference sequence). The CDR3 nucleotides read TGTGCCAGCAGATATGTAGCGGGAGCAGGAACAGATACGCAGTATTTT. It is translated as CASRYVAGAGTDTQYF.

This clone was counted between two and nine times. Other DNA sequences of this sample code for an identical CDR3. This chain uses TRBV9 with TRBJ2-7; a weak D match, TRBD2 (5 bases). The CDR3 consists of 14 residues. Germline CDR1 reads SGDLS; CDR2 reads YYNGEE. Trimming took 1 base from V and 0 from J, leaving 8 bases between them. In nucleotides, the CDR3 is TGTGCCAGCAGCGTACAAGGGAGCTCCTACGAGCAGTACTTC. This encodes CASSVQGSSYEQYF.

This clone has just a few counts. In nucleotides, the CDR3 is TGCGCCAGCAGCCAAGAGGGGGCAGAAGAGACCCAGTACTTC. Its translation is CASSQEGAEETQYF. The V gene is TRBV4-1, the J gene TRBJ2-5; TRBD1 is a possible D gene (6 bases). The CDR3 has 14 amino acids. CDR1 and CDR2 from the germline V gene are MGHRA and YSYEKL. Trimming took off 0 bases at V and 3 bases at J, with 8 bases between the two ends.

CDR3 coding DNA: TGTGCCAGCAGTTATCGGCCAGGAGAGCAGTACTTC. It encodes CASSYRPGEQYF. The chain has TRBV6-6 and TRBJ2-7; D is ambiguous. The germline V and J ends were trimmed by 3 bases and 7 bases, with 10 bases remaining between them. The CDR3 extends over 12 amino acids. Germline CDR1 is MNHNY and CDR2 is SVGAGI (reference sequence).

This clone appeared a few times. Within the sample, other DNA sequences also encode this same CDR3. This sequence joins TRBV18 and TRBJ2-3; perhaps TRBD2 as D (6 bases). V lost 3 bases to trimming and J lost 0 bases, with 7 bases between them. The V gene's germline CDR1 is KGHSH and CDR2 LQKENI. This CDR3 is 14 amino acids long. DNA for the CDR3: TGTGCCAGCTCACCGAGCGGGAGCACAGATACGCAGTATTTT. It specifies CASSPSGSTDTQYF.